This T cell receptor beta chain was obtained from a study of T cell repertoires in cytomegalovirus infection. Study background: Matching HLA type, along with CMV infection, was indicated by public TCR beta signatures. Study-wide findings and caveats: Accumulated public TCR beta family frequency recognized individuals carrying CMV together with the relevant HLA. The ex vivo response was dominated by HLA-C-restricted CMV-specific TCR beta clonotypes.

In TCRdb, the reads were re-called with MiXCR into one record per CDR3 protein. The table lists fewer than 400,000 distinct CDR3 sequences, approximately 18% of them singletons, with around 10% in the top ten. With V trimmed by 5 bases and J by 4 bases, 11 bases remained unmatched. This CDR3 contains 16 residues. Germline CDR1 and CDR2: SGHVS and FNYEAQ. At least ten counts were recorded for this clonotype. Its antigen is still unknown. The sequence came from a human donor in good health (CMV status not recorded). Some clones in this sample may be carry-over from other donors' samples. The sequencing input was PBMCs. V usage is TRBV7-6 and J usage is TRBJ2-3, with 8 bases lining up with TRBD2. CDR3 DNA sequence: TGTGCCAGCAGCCCCGTCTGGGACGGGGGGGCAGATACGCAGTATTTT. Its protein product is CASSPVWDGGADTQYF.